The rows below give T cell receptor beta chains drawn from one sample of a study of T cell changes during pregnancy in multiple sclerosis. Sequencing was performed with immunoSEQ multiplex PCR; in TCRdb, only in-frame clones are kept and a portion is missing. This table has about 51,000 clones, 93% appearing once. Sequencing used peripheral blood, obtained in the second trimester of pregnancy. These receptors were obtained from a female donor with multiple sclerosis, enrolled in a pregnancy study. Each CDR3 is given with its conserved first and last residue.

CDR3aa	j_gene	v_gene
CASSLGLAEDNEQFF	TRBJ2-1	TRBV5-1
CASSSTSSGTDTQYF	TRBJ2-3	TRBV7-6
CASSEWDSTNQPQHF	TRBJ1-5	TRBV2
CASSLDIYGTEETQYF	TRBJ2-5	TRBV11-2
CASSSTGVMEAFF	TRBJ1-1	TRBV11-3
CASSLQLTGMETQYF	TRBJ2-5	TRBV4-2
CSVSPGVLADEQYF	TRBJ2-7	TRBV29-1
CASSVAGTMADTQYF	TRBJ2-3	TRBV9
CASSASNTGELFF	TRBJ2-2	TRBV6-4
CASSYQLAGADTQYF	TRBJ2-3	TRBV6-6
CASSPGLAGYNEQFF	TRBJ2-1	TRBV14
CASSVDPRGKDNEQFF	TRBJ2-1	TRBV9
CSVFDSEKLFF	TRBJ1-4	TRBV29-1
CSVDDPGGSYEQYF	TRBJ2-7	TRBV29-1
CASSQRPVPLFNNEQFF	TRBJ2-1	TRBV23-1
CASSRDRDETQYF	TRBJ2-5	TRBV6-1
CASSILAENTGELFF	TRBJ2-2	TRBV19
CAWSAGPLSYEQYF	TRBJ2-7	TRBV30
CASSQVAGANYGYTF	TRBJ1-2	TRBV4-3
CASSQSRGTGGYTF	TRBJ1-2	TRBV4-3